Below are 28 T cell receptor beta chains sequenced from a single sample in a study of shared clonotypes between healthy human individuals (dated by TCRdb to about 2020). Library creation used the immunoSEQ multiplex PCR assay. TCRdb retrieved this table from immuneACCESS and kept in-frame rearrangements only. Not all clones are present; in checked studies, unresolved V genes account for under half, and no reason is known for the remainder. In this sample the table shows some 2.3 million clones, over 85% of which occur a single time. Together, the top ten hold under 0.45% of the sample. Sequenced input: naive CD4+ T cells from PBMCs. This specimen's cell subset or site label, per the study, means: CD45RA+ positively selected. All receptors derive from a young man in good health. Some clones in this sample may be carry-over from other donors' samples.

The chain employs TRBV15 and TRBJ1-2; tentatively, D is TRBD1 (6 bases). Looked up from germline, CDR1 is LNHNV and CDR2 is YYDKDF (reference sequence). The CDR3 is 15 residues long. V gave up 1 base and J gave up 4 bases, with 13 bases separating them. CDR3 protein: CATSRVGGRLYGYTF. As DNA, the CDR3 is TGTGCCACCAGCAGAGTAGGGGGGCGTCTCTATGGCTACACCTTC.

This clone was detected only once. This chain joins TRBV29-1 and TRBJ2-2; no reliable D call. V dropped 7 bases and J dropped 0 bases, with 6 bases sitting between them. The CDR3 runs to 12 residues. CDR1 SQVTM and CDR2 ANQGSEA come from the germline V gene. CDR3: CSAASNTGELFF. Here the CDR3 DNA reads TGCAGCGCTGCGTCGAACACCGGGGAGCTGTTTTTT.

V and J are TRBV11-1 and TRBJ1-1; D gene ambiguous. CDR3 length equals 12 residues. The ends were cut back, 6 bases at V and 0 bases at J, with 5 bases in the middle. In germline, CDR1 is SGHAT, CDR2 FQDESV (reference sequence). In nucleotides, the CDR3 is TGTGCCAGCAGTCGCCTGAACACTGAAGCTTTCTTT. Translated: CASSRLNTEAFF.

CDR3 sequence reads: CASSVELPGIGEQFF. The CDR3 nucleotides are TGTGCCAGCAGCGTAGAGCTCCCCGGGATCGGTGAGCAGTTCTTC. The gene calls are TRBV9 and TRBJ2-1; possibly TRBD2 for D (5 bases). Germline V gene data show CDR1 as SGDLS and CDR2 as YYNGEE. Trimming pared 0 bases from V and 9 bases from J, leaving 16 bases between. The CDR3 sequence is 15 residues long. Full variable domain (rest looked up from reference TRBV9 and TRBJ2-1): DSGVTQTPKHLITATGQRVTLRCSPRSGDLSVYWYQQSLDQGLQFLIQYYNGEERAKGNILERFSAQQFPDLHSELNLSSLELGDSALYFCASSVELPGIGEQFFGPGTRLTVL.

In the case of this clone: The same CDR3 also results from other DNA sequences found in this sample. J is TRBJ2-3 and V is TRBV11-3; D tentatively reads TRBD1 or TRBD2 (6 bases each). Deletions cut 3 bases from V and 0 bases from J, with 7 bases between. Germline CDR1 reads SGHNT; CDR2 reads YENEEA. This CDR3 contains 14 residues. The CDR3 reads CASSLGGSTDTQYF. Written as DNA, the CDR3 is TGTGCCAGCAGCTTGGGGGGCAGCACAGATACGCAGTATTTT.

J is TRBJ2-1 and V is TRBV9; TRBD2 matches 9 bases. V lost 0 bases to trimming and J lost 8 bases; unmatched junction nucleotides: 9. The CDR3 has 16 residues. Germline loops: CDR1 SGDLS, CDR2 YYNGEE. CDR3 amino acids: CASSVGLAVSGYEQFF. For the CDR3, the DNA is TGTGCCAGCAGCGTAGGACTAGCGGTCTCCGGATATGAGCAGTTCTTC.

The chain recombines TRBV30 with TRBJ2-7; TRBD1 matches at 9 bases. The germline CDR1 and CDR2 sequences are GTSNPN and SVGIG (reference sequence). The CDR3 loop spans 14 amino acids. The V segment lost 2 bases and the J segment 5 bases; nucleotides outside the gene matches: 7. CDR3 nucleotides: TGTGCCTGGAGTCCTGGGACAGGGCTCAACGAGCAGTACTTC. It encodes CAWSPGTGLNEQYF. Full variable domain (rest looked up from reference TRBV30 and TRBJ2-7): SQTIHQWPATLVQPVGSPLSLECTVEGTSNPNLYWYRQAAGRGLQLLFYSVGIGQISSEVPQNLSASRPQDRQFILSSKKLLLSDSGFYLCAWSPGTGLNEQYFGPGTRLTVT.

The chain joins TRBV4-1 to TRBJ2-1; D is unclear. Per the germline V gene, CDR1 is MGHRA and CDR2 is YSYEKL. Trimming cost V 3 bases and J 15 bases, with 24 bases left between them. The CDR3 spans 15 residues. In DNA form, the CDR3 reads TGCGCCAGCAGCCAGGTTTGGGGTCCCGTATCGGCGCCGTTCTTC. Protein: CASSQVWGPVSAPFF.

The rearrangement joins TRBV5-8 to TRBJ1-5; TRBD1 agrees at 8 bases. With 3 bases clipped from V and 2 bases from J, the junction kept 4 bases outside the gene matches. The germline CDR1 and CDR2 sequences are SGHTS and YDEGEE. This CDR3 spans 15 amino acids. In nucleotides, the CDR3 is TGTGCCAGCAGCTCCGGACAGGGACGCAATCAGCCCCAGCATTTT. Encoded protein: CASSSGQGRNQPQHF.

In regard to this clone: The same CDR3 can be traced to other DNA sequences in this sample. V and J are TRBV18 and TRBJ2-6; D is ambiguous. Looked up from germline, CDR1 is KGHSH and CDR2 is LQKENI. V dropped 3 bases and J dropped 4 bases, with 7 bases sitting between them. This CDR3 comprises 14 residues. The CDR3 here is CASSPRSGANVLTF. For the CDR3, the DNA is TGTGCCAGCTCACCCAGGTCCGGGGCCAACGTCCTGACTTTC.

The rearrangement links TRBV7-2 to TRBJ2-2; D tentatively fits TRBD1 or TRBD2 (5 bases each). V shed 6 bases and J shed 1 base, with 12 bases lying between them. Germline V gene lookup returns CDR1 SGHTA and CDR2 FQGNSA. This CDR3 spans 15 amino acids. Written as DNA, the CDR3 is TGTGCCAGCAGTATCTTTGGGGGGAACACCGGGGAGCTGTTTTTT. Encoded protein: CASSIFGGNTGELFF.

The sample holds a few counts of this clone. As DNA, the CDR3 is TGTGCCTGGAGTACCAGGACAGGGGTGAGAGAAAAACTGTTTTTT. Translated: CAWSTRTGVREKLFF. The J gene is TRBJ1-4, the V gene TRBV30, with 9 bases fitting TRBD1. This CDR3 comprises 15 residues. CDR1 is GTSNPN and CDR2 is SVGIG in the germline V gene (reference sequence). Trimming removed 2 bases from V and 8 bases from J; junction bases left unmatched: 9. The whole variable domain, remainder taken from reference TRBV30 and TRBJ1-4, is SQTIHQWPATLVQPVGSPLSLECTVEGTSNPNLYWYRQAAGRGLQLLFYSVGIGQISSEVPQNLSASRPQDRQFILSSKKLLLSDSGFYLCAWSTRTGVREKLFFGSGTQLSVL.

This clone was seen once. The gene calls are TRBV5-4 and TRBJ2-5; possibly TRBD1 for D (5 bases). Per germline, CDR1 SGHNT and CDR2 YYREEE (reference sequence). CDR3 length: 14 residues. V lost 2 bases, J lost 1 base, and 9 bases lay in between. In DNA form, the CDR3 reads TGTGCCAGCAGCTTTCGGCAGGGCCAAGAGACCCAGTACTTC. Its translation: CASSFRQGQETQYF.

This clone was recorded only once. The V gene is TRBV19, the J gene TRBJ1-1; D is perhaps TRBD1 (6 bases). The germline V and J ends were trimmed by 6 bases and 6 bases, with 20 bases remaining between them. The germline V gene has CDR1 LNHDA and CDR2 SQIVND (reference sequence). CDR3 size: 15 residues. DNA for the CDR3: TGTGCCAGTAGAGAAGGAAACGAAGGGGGTCCTGAAGCTTTCTTT. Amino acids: CASREGNEGGPEAFF.

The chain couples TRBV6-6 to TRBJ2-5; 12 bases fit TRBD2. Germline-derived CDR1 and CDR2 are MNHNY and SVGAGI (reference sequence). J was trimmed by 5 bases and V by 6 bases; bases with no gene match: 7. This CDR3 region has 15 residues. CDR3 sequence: CASSLAGGPLETQYF. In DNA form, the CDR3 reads TGTGCCAGCAGCCTAGCGGGAGGGCCTTTGGAGACCCAGTACTTC.

The CDR3 nucleotides are TGTGCCAGCAGCCAAGGAGGGGATCGTCGATCCCAGCATTTT. Amino acid sequence: CASSQGGDRRSQHF. The V call is TRBV4-2, the J call TRBJ1-5; TRBD1 is a possible D gene (5 bases). Trimming took 1 base from V and 11 from J, leaving 15 bases between them. Germline loops: CDR1 LGHNA, CDR2 YNFKEQ. The CDR3 totals 14 residues.

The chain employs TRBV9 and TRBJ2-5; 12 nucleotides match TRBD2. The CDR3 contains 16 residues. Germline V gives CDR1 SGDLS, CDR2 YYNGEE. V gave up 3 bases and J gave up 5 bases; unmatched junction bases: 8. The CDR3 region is CASSATSGRIGETQYF. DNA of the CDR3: TGTGCCAGCAGCGCGACTAGCGGGAGAATCGGGGAGACCCAGTACTTC.

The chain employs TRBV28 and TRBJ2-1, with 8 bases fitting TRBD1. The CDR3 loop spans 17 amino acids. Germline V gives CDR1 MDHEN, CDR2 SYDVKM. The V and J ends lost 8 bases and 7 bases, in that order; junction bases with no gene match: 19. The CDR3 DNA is TGTGCCAGCTCCTCATCCCTTGGGGCACAGGGGGGAAATGAGCAGTTCTTC. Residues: CASSSSLGAQGGNEQFF. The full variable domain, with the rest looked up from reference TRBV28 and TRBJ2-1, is DVKVTQSSRYLVKRTGEKVFLECVQDMDHENMFWYRQDPGLGLRLIYFSYDVKMKEKGDIPEGYSVSREKKERFSLILESASTNQTSMYLCASSSSLGAQGGNEQFFGPGTRLTVL.

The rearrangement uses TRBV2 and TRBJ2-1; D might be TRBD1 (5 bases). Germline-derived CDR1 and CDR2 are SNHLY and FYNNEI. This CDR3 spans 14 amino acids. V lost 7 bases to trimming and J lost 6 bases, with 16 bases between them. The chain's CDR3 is CASTPLGALNEQFF. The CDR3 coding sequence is TGTGCCAGCACCCCCCTTGGGGCACTCAATGAGCAGTTCTTC.

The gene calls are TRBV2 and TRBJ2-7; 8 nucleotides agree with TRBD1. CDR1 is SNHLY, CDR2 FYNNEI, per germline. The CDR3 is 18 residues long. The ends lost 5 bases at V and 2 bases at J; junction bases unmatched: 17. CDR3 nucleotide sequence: TGTGCCAGCAGTCGAGGGTCCTCCAGGACAGGGCCGACCTACGAGCAGTACTTC. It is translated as CASSRGSSRTGPTYEQYF. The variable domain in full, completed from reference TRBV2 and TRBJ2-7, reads EPEVTQTPSHQVTQMGQEVILRCVPISNHLYFYWYRQILGQKVEFLVSFYNNEISEKSEIFDDQFSVERPDGSNFTLKIRSTKLEDSAMYFCASSRGSSRTGPTYEQYFGPGTRLTVT.

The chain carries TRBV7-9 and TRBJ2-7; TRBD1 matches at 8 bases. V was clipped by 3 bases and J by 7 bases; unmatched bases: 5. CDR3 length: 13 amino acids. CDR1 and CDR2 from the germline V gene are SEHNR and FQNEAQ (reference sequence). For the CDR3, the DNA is TGTGCCAGCAGCTTCAGGGGGCCGGGGGAGCAGTACTTC. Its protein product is CASSFRGPGEQYF.

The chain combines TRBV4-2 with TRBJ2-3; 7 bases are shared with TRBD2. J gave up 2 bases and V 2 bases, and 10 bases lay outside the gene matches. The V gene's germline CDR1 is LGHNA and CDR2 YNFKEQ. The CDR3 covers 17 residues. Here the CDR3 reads CASSQRLLLAATDTQYF. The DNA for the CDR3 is TGTGCCAGCAGCCAACGCTTGCTGCTAGCGGCCACAGATACGCAGTATTTT.

CDR3 loop: CASSDRLAGGTGELFF. The CDR3 nucleotides read TGTGCCAGCAGCGACCGACTAGCGGGAGGCACCGGGGAGCTGTTTTTT. The chain uses TRBV9 and TRBJ2-2; 13 bases match TRBD2. Germline CDR1 and CDR2: SGDLS and YYNGEE. V lost 3 bases to trimming and J lost 4 bases; unmatched junction nucleotides: 3. The CDR3 spans 16 residues.

The DNA of the CDR3 is TGTGCCAGCAGCCAGGGACTAGCGGGAGGTTCTACAGATACGCAGTATTTT. Its translation is CASSQGLAGGSTDTQYF. J is TRBJ2-3 and V is TRBV7-3; TRBD2 agrees at 15 bases. The CDR3 loop spans 17 amino acids. V lost 5 bases, J lost 3 bases, and 6 bases stayed unmatched. Per germline, CDR1 SGHTA and CDR2 FQGTGA.

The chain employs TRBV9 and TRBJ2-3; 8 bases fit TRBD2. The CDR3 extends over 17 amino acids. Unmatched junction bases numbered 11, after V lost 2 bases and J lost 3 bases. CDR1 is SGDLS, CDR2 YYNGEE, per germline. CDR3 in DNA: TGTGCCAGCAGCGTCACTCCCGGGAGGGCCTTGACAGATACGCAGTATTTT. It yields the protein CASSVTPGRALTDTQYF.

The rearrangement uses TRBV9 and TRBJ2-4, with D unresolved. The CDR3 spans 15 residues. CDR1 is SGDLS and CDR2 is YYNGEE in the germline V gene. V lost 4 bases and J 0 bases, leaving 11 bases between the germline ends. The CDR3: CASSPLPIAKNIQYF. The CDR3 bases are TGTGCCAGCAGCCCTCTCCCAATAGCCAAAAACATTCAGTACTTC. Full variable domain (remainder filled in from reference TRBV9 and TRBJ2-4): DSGVTQTPKHLITATGQRVTLRCSPRSGDLSVYWYQQSLDQGLQFLIQYYNGEERAKGNILERFSAQQFPDLHSELNLSSLELGDSALYFCASSPLPIAKNIQYFGAGTRLSVL.

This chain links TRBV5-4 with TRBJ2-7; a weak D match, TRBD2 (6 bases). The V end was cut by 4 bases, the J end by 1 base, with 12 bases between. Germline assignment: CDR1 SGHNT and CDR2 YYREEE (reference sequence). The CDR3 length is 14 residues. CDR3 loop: CASSTRGVSYEQYF. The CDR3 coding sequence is TGTGCCAGCAGCACCCGCGGGGTGTCCTACGAGCAGTACTTC.

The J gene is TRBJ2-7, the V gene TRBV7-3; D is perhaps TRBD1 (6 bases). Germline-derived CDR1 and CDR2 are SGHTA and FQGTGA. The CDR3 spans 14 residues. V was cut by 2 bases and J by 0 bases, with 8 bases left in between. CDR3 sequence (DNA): TGTGCCAGCAGCTTACTAGGGGGCTCCTACGAGCAGTACTTC. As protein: CASSLLGGSYEQYF. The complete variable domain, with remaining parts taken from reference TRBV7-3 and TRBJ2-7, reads GAGVSQTPSNKVTEKGKYVELRCDPISGHTALYWYRQSLGQGPEFLIYFQGTGAADDSGLPNDRFFAVRPEGSVSTLKIQRTERGDSAVYLCASSLLGGSYEQYFGPGTRLTVT.